Below are 19 T cell receptor beta chains sequenced from a single sample in a study of blood T cell repertoires in COVID-19. Repertoires were generated with immunoSEQ multiplex PCR, while TCRdb's copy carries only in-frame clones and drops some. This sample has around 170,000 clones, with around 90% found just once. Sequenced sample: peripheral blood. The receptors stem from a man between 60 and 75 years old with COVID-19, enrolled during active disease.

The chain joins TRBV15 to TRBJ2-7; TRBD1 matches at 9 bases. The CDR3 spans 15 residues. V gave up 3 bases and J gave up 3 bases; unmatched junction bases: 6. The V gene's germline CDR1 is LNHNV and CDR2 YYDKDF (reference sequence). The CDR3 spells CATSRGDRDFYEQYF. CDR3 nucleotides: TGTGCCACCAGCAGGGGGGACAGGGACTTCTACGAGCAGTACTTC. Based on the CDR3 plus reference TRBV15 and TRBJ2-7, the full variable domain is DAMVIQNPRYQVTQFGKPVTLSCSQTLNHNVMYWYQQKSSQAPKLLFHYYDKDFNNEADTPDNFQSRRPNTSFCFLDIRSPGLGDTAMYLCATSRGDRDFYEQYFGPGTRLTVT.

This chain uses TRBV9 with TRBJ1-2, with 7 nucleotides matching TRBD1. The V gene end was trimmed by 0 bases and the J gene end by 4 bases; junction bases not matched to a gene: 3. CDR3 size: 14 residues. Germline CDR1 SGDLS, CDR2 YYNGEE. CDR3 sequence (DNA): TGTGCCAGCAGCGTAGGTGGGACAGCCTATGGCTACACCTTC. Encoded protein: CASSVGGTAYGYTF.

V is TRBV7-2 and J is TRBJ1-3, with 7 bases lining up with TRBD1. There are 15 residues in the CDR3. The germline V gene encodes CDR1 SGHTA and CDR2 FQGNSA. V lost 6 bases, J lost 0 bases, and 5 bases stayed unmatched. CDR3 loop: CASRLQGSSGNTIYF. In DNA, the CDR3 is TGTGCCAGCAGATTACAGGGGAGCTCTGGAAACACCATATATTTT.

The genes are TRBV6-4 and TRBJ1-6; weak D call: TRBD1 (6 bases). CDR1 MRHNA and CDR2 SNTAGT come from the germline V gene. There are 14 residues in the CDR3. Deletions cut 5 bases from V and 8 bases from J, with 13 bases between. This chain's CDR3 is CASSTSPGDSPLHF. Here the CDR3 DNA reads TGTGCCAGCAGTACGAGTCCAGGGGATTCACCCCTCCACTTT.

This clone was picked up one time. The chain carries TRBV2 and TRBJ2-3; 13 positions agree with TRBD2. This CDR3 region has 16 residues. Germline V gene data show CDR1 as SNHLY and CDR2 as FYNNEI. J was trimmed by 4 bases and V by 6 bases; bases with no gene match: 7. DNA for the CDR3: TGTGCCAGCAGCGTACTAGCGGGGGGGTCGTCAGATACGCAGTATTTT. Residues: CASSVLAGGSSDTQYF.

V gene TRBV28 combines with J gene TRBJ1-3; D remains unclear. The germline CDR1 and CDR2 sequences are MDHEN and SYDVKM. Trimming removed 2 bases from V and 2 bases from J, with 10 bases in between. This CDR3 contains 15 residues. The DNA for the CDR3 is TGTGCCAGCAGTTTAGTATCGAGGGCTGGAAACACCATATATTTT. The encoded protein is CASSLVSRAGNTIYF. The variable domain in full, with the rest retrieved from reference TRBV28 and TRBJ1-3, is DVKVTQSSRYLVKRTGEKVFLECVQDMDHENMFWYRQDPGLGLRLIYFSYDVKMKEKGDIPEGYSVSREKKERFSLILESASTNQTSMYLCASSLVSRAGNTIYFGEGSWLTVV.

Points on this clone: The sample has other DNA sequences that encode this CDR3 too. The chain recombines TRBV5-1 with TRBJ1-2; TRBD1 matches 8 bases. Germline V gene sequence: CDR1 SGHRS, CDR2 YFSETQ. This CDR3 spans 16 amino acids. With V trimmed by 0 bases and J by 4 bases, 8 bases remained unmatched. CDR3 region: CASSLGSTGGSYGYTF. The CDR3 DNA reads as TGCGCCAGCAGCTTGGGTTCAACAGGGGGTAGCTATGGCTACACCTTC.

This chain joins TRBV6-5 and TRBJ2-7; D may be TRBD2 (6 bases). Germline assignment: CDR1 MNHEY and CDR2 SVGAGI. The V gene lost 2 bases and the J gene lost 5 bases, with 16 bases spanning the gap. This CDR3 comprises 15 residues. The CDR3 nucleotides read TGTGCCAGCAGTTACCGAGGGGACTTTGCCCACGAGCAGTACTTC. Translated: CASSYRGDFAHEQYF.

This clone was counted at least ten times. This rearrangement joins TRBV11-2 to TRBJ2-7; D remains ambiguous. The CDR3 contains 15 residues. V lost 7 bases to trimming and J lost 1 base, with 17 bases between them. Looked up from germline, CDR1 is SGHAT and CDR2 is FQNNGV. The DNA for the CDR3 is TGTGCCAGCACGCCCCTTGCGTTAGCATCCTACGAGCAGTACTTC. It encodes CASTPLALASYEQYF.

V usage is TRBV19 and J usage is TRBJ2-1, with a tentative D call TRBD1 (6 bases). Germline values: CDR1 LNHDA, CDR2 SQIVND (reference sequence). The V and J ends lost 5 bases and 6 bases respectively, with 14 bases between them. This CDR3 spans 14 amino acids. DNA of the CDR3: TGTGCCAGTAGTCCCCAGGACAGCGCCAATGAGCAGTTCTTC. Protein product: CASSPQDSANEQFF. The full variable domain, completed using reference TRBV19 and TRBJ2-1, is DGGITQSPKYLFRKEGQNVTLSCEQNLNHDAMYWYRQDPGQGLRLIYYSQIVNDFQKGDIAEGYSVSREKKESFPLTVTSAQKNPTAFYLCASSPQDSANEQFFGPGTRLTVL.

The rearrangement links TRBV14 to TRBJ1-1, with 8 bases matching TRBD1. V lost 3 bases and J lost 6; bases outside the gene matches: 18. The CDR3 length is 18 residues. Per the germline V gene, CDR1 is SGHDN and CDR2 is FVKESK. The CDR3 reads CASSQEGTGVRGSAEAFF. The CDR3 DNA reads as TGTGCCAGCAGCCAGGAAGGGACAGGCGTACGAGGATCCGCTGAAGCTTTCTTT. The full variable domain, completed using reference TRBV14 and TRBJ1-1, is EAGVTQFPSHSVIEKGQTVTLRCDPISGHDNLYWYRRVMGKEIKFLLHFVKESKQDESGMPNNRFLAERTGGTYSTLKVQPAELEDSGVYFCASSQEGTGVRGSAEAFFGQGTRLTVV.

This clone came up a few times. The rearrangement uses TRBV9 and TRBJ1-1, with 8 bases lining up with TRBD1. Germline-derived CDR1 and CDR2 are SGDLS and YYNGEE. J lost 6 bases, V lost 7 bases, and 5 bases had no gene match. There are 12 residues in the CDR3. The DNA of the CDR3 is TGTGCCAGCCAGGGGGCGGGGGCTGAAGCTTTCTTT. This translates into CASQGAGAEAFF.

In this sample, this clone turned up a few times. The chain employs TRBV21-1 and TRBJ1-1; the table's D call of TRBD1 was not tested on the DNA. TRBV21-1 is a pseudogene locus. The CDR3 covers 13 residues. The DNA for the CDR3 is TGTGCCAGCGTCGAACATCCGAACACTGAAGCTTTCTTT. Amino acids: CASVEHPNTEAFF.

The V and J genes are TRBV6-4 and TRBJ1-3, with a possible D match to TRBD1 (6 bases). The V gene's germline CDR1 is MRHNA and CDR2 SNTAGT. The CDR3 has 17 amino acids. Trimming took 5 bases from V and 2 from J, leaving 19 bases between them. CDR3 sequence (DNA): TGTGCCAGCAGTCAGCCCCGGCCACAGGGCCCTGGAAACACCATATATTTT. This encodes CASSQPRPQGPGNTIYF.

The chain recombines TRBV29-1 with TRBJ1-2; TRBD1 matches at 11 bases. With V trimmed by 6 bases and J by 5 bases, 8 bases remained unmatched. CDR1 and CDR2 (germline): SQVTM, ANQGSEA. CDR3 size: 14 residues. CDR3 sequence reads: CSVWTGGAGYGYTF. The DNA for the CDR3 is TGCAGCGTCTGGACAGGGGGCGCCGGGTATGGCTACACCTTC.

CDR3 in amino acids: CASRPRGLSNQPQHF. The CDR3 DNA reads TGTGCCAGCAGGCCCAGAGGCCTTAGCAATCAGCCCCAGCATTTT. The rearrangement uses TRBV2 and TRBJ1-5; no firm D call. From germline, CDR1 is SNHLY and CDR2 FYNNEI. V was cut by 6 bases and J by 0 bases, with 12 bases left in between. The CDR3 has 15 residues. The whole variable domain, filled in from reference TRBV2 and TRBJ1-5, reads EPEVTQTPSHQVTQMGQEVILRCVPISNHLYFYWYRQILGQKVEFLVSFYNNEISEKSEIFDDQFSVERPDGSNFTLKIRSTKLEDSAMYFCASRPRGLSNQPQHFGDGTRLSIL.

V and J are TRBV9 and TRBJ2-7, with TRBD1 matching 8 bases. V shed 0 bases, J shed 5 bases, and the junction held 7 bases outside the gene matches. CDR1 is SGDLS, CDR2 YYNGEE, per germline. CDR3 length equals 15 residues. The CDR3 region is CASSVGSDRENEQYF. CDR3 in DNA: TGTGCCAGCAGCGTAGGATCGGACAGGGAAAACGAGCAGTACTTC.

The chain combines TRBV28 with TRBJ1-2; D is perhaps TRBD1 (5 bases). The ends were cut back, 8 bases at V and 8 bases at J, with 24 bases in the middle. This CDR3 contains 15 residues. Germline CDR1 MDHEN, CDR2 SYDVKM. Here the CDR3 DNA reads TGTGCCAGCCGCCTGCCTAGTCCCTGGGGCGGAGGCTACACCTTC. This translates into CASRLPSPWGGGYTF.

The V and J genes are TRBV6-5 and TRBJ2-5; no reliable D call. This CDR3 region has 14 residues. Trimming stripped 3 bases from V and 1 base from J, with 9 bases between. The germline V gene has CDR1 MNHEY and CDR2 SVGAGI. In DNA, the CDR3 is TGTGCCAGCAGTTATGCGGATCTCCAAGAGACCCAGTACTTC. Translated, it gives CASSYADLQETQYF.